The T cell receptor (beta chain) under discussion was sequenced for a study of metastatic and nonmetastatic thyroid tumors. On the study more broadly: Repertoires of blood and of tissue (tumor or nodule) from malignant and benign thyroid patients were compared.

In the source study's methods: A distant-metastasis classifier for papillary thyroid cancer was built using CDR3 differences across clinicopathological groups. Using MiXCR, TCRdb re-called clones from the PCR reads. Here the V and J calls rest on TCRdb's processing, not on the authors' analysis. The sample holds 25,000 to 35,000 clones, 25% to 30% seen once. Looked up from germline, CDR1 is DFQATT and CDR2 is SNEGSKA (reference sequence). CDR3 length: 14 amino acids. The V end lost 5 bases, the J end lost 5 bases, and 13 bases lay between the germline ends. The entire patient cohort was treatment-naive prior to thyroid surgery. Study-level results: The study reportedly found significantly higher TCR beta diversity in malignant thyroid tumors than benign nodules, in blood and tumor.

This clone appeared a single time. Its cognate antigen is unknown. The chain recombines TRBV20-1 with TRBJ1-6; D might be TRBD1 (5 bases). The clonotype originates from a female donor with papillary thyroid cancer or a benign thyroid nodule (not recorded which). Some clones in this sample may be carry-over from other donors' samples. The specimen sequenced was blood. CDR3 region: CSALAGVNNSPLHF. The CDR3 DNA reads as TGCAGTGCTTTGGCGGGGGTGAATAATTCACCCCTCCACTTT.